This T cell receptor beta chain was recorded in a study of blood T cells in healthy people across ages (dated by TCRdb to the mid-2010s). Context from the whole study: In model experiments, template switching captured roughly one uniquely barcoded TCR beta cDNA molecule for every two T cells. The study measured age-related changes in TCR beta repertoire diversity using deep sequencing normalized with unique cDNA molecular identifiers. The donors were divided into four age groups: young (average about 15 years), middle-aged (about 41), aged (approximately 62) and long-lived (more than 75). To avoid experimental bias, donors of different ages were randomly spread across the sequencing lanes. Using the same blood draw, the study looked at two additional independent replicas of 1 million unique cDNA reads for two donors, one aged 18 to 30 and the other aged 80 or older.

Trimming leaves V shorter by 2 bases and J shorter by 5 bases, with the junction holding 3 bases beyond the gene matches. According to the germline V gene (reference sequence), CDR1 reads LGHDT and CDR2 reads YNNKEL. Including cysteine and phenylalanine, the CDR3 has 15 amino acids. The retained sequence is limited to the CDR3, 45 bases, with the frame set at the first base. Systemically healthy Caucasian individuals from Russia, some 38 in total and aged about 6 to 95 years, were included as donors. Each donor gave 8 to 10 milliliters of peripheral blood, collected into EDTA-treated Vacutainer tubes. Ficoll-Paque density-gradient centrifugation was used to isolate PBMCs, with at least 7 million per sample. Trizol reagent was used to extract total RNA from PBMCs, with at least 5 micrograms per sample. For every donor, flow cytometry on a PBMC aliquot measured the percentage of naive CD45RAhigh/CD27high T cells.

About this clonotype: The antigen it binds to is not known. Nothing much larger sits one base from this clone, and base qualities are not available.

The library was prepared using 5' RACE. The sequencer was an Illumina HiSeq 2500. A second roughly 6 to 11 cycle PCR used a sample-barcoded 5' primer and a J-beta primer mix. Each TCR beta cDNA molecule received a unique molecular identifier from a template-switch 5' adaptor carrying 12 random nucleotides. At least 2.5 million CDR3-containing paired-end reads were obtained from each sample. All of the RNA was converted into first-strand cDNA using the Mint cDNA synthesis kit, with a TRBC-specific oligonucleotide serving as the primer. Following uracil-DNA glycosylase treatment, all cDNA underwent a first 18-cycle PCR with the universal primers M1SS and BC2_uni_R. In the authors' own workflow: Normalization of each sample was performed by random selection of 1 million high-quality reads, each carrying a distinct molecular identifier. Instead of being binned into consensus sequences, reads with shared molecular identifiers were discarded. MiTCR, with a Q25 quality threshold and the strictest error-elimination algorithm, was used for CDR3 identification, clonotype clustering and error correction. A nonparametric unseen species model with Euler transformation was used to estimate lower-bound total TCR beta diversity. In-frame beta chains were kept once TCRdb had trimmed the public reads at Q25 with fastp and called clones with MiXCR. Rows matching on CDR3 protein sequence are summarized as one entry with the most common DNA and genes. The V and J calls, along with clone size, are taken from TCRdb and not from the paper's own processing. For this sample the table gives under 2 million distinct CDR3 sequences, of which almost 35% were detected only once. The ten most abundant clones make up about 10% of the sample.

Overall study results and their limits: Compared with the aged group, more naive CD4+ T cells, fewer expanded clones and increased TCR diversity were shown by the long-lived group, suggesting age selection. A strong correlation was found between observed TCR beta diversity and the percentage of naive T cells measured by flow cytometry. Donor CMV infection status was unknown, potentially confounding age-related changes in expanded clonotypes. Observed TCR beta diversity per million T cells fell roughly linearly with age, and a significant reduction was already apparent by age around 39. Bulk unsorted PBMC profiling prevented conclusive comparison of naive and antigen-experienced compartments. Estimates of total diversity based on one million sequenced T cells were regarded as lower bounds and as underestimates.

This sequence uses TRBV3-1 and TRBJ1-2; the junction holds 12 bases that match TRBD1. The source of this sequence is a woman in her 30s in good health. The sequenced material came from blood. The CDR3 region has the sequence CASSQQGQGAYGYTF. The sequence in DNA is TGTGCCAGCAGCCAACAGGGACAGGGGGCATATGGCTACACCTTC. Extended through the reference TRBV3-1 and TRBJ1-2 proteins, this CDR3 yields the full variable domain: DTAVSQTPKYLVTQMGNDKSIKCEQNLGHDTMYWYKQDSKKFLKIMFSYNNKELIINETVPNRFSPKSPDKAHLNLHINSLELGDSAVYFCASSQQGQGAYGYTFGSGTRLTVV.